Listed below are T cell receptor beta chains from one sample, sequenced in a study of graft-versus-host responses after intestinal transplantation. TCRdb keeps only in-frame clones here, not all; method: immunoSEQ multiplex PCR. This sample yields 55,000 to 65,000 clones, of which 85% to 95% are seen a single time; around 0.4% belongs to the top ten. These receptors' targets are unknown. This sample comprised unstimulated CD4+ T cells sorted from spleen or lymph node cells, obtained before transplant. Receptor source: a human donor who was the organ donor for an intestinal transplant. CDR3s include the opening cysteine and the closing phenylalanine or tryptophan. D genes are given only for firm matches. Some rows have no size entry. The others give once, few or many, or a class for an expanded clone.

abundance,v_gene,len,d_gene,j_gene,CDR3nt,CDR3aa
.,TRBV18,17,.,TRBJ1-2,TGTGCCAGCTCAAGTTATACAGGGACGGGGGTGGACTATGGCTACACCTTC,CASSSYTGTGVDYGYTF
.,TRBV6-6,13,.,TRBJ2-7,TGTACCAGCAGTGATCCCGGGGTCTACGAGCAGTACTTC,CTSSDPGVYEQYF
.,TRBV5-5,14,TRBD2,TRBJ2-3,TGTGCCACCACGCGGGAGGCGCGCTCAGATACGCAGTATTTT,CATTREARSDTQYF
.,TRBV7-2,14,TRBD2,TRBJ2-3,TGTGCCAGCAGCGGGGCTCTAGCGGCGGATACGCAGTATTTT,CASSGALAADTQYF
.,TRBV18,16,TRBD1,TRBJ1-1,TGTGCCAGCTCACCTTATCCGACAGGGCTGAACACTGAAGCTTTCTTT,CASSPYPTGLNTEAFF
.,TRBV4-2,18,TRBD1,TRBJ1-4,TGTGCCAGCAGCCAAGAAGGGAGAATAGGGGGCGCAGGGGAAAAACTGTTTTTT,CASSQEGRIGGAGEKLFF
.,TRBV25-1,11,.,TRBJ1-2,TGTGCGGCACCGGCAGGGGATGGCTACACCTTC,CAAPAGDGYTF
.,TRBV4-3,14,.,TRBJ1-5,TGCGCCAGCAGCCAAGATAAGAGCAATCAGCCCCAGCATTTT,CASSQDKSNQPQHF
.,TRBV5-1,15,.,TRBJ2-3,TGCGCCAGCAGCTTGGGAGGTCCGTGGATAGATACGCAGTATTTT,CASSLGGPWIDTQYF
.,TRBV18,15,.,TRBJ2-7,TGTGCCAGCTCAGCGGGGACAGACCCTTCCTACGAGCAGTACTTC,CASSAGTDPSYEQYF
.,TRBV6-5,15,.,TRBJ1-6,TGTGCCAGCAGTTCTCTTAGCTCCTATAATTCACCCCTCCACTTT,CASSSLSSYNSPLHF
.,TRBV7-2,12,.,TRBJ1-5,TGTGCCAGCAGCTTTTTCGGTCAGCCCCAGCATTTT,CASSFFGQPQHF
.,TRBV19,17,TRBD2,TRBJ2-1,TGTGCCAGTACCAGAGCCAGGGCTAGCGGTTCCTACAATGAGCAGTTCTTC,CASTRARASGSYNEQFF
.,TRBV7-2,14,.,TRBJ2-3,TGTGCCAGCAGCTTAGCTCGCCACCTAGATACGCAGTATTTT,CASSLARHLDTQYF
.,TRBV5-6,13,.,TRBJ1-2,TGTGCCAGCAGCTTCGGTGGATACTATGGCTACACCTTC,CASSFGGYYGYTF
.,TRBV21-1,18,.,TRBJ2-4,TGTGCCAGCAGCCCTTTCCAACAGGGTGGTTATCGTAAAAACATTCAGTACTTC,CASSPFQQGGYRKNIQYF
once,TRBV7-2,16,TRBD2,TRBJ2-4,TGTGCCAGCAGCTCACCCAGGCTAGCGGGAACAAACATTCAGTACTTC,CASSSPRLAGTNIQYF
.,TRBV4-3,14,.,TRBJ2-7,TGCGCCAGCAGCCACAACCTCGGGGCCTACGAGCAGTACTTC,CASSHNLGAYEQYF
.,TRBV18,14,TRBD2,TRBJ2-5,TGTGCCAGCTCAGGGACTAGCGGGATAGGCACCCAGTACTTC,CASSGTSGIGTQYF
.,TRBV6-9,19,TRBD1,TRBJ2-7,TGTGCCAGCAGCCACCCGGGGGACAGGGGCCCAACTATTAAGTACGAGCAGTACTTC,CASSHPGDRGPTIKYEQYF
.,TRBV7-6,17,TRBD2,TRBJ2-2,TGTGCCAGCAGCTTAGGGCCTTCAGGACTAGCCACCGGGGAGCTGTTTTTT,CASSLGPSGLATGELFF
.,TRBV5-1,14,TRBD1,TRBJ2-1,TGCGCCAGCAGCCGTGGGACAGATTGGAATGAGCAGTTCTTC,CASSRGTDWNEQFF
.,TRBV7-6,15,.,TRBJ2-2,TGTGCCAGCAGCTTATGGGTACTCTCATCCGGGGAGCTGTTTTTT,CASSLWVLSSGELFF
.,TRBV4-3,13,.,TRBJ2-1,TGCGCCAGCAGTTCAGCTCCCTACAATGAGCAGTTCTTC,CASSSAPYNEQFF
once,TRBV18,15,TRBD1,TRBJ2-7,TGTGCCAGCTCACCACAGGGGGCGCAACCCTACGAGCAGTACTTC,CASSPQGAQPYEQYF
.,TRBV7-3,15,TRBD2,TRBJ2-7,TGTGCCAGCAGCTTTAGCGGGCGGGGGGCGAGAGAGCAGTACTTC,CASSFSGRGAREQYF
.,TRBV27,17,TRBD1,TRBJ1-1,TGTGCCAGCGGACCTGGGGGATACAGGGGTCTGAACACTGAAGCTTTCTTT,CASGPGGYRGLNTEAFF
.,TRBV2,14,TRBD1,TRBJ1-2,TGTGCCAGCAGTGAGGTAGTCAGGGGGCAAGGCTACACCTTC,CASSEVVRGQGYTF